This T cell receptor beta chain was obtained from a study of blood T cell repertoires in COVID-19. Across the study: The United States, Italy and Spain supplied acute and convalescent COVID-19 samples. PBMCs, B-cell-depleted T cells, or T cells were the source of the cDNA or gDNA that made up the material.

As processed by the authors: Reference gene primers were amplified, and this amplification served to estimate nucleated cell counts. This table comes from immunoSEQ multiplex PCR, and its TCRdb copy is limited to in-frame clones, with some not included. V and J calls and clone size follow that table, whereas D and trimming were derived from the DNA. The top ten clones hold roughly 5.4% of a sample with roughly 69,000 clones, roughly four fifths of them seen once. Trimming at V came to 4 bases and at J to 7 bases, leaving 11 bases not matched to a gene. The germline V gene has CDR1 SGHRS and CDR2 YFSETQ. The CDR3 has 15 amino acids. This clone came up a few times.

The V and J genes are TRBV5-1 and TRBJ1-5, with 7 positions matching TRBD1. Sequencing input: peripheral blood. This sequence was found in a human donor in a cohort sampled during active COVID-19. The CDR3 DNA reads as TGCGCCAGCAGCCGGGACAGCGGGCAGGGGCAGCCCCAGCATTTT. Translation: CASSRDSGQGQPQHF.